One and the same sample provided the 10 T cell receptor beta chains below, sequenced in a study of cytomegalovirus exposure and HLA in healthy donors (dated by TCRdb to about 2017). Libraries were constructed by the immunoSEQ multiplex PCR assay. The multiplex PCR relied on a mix of 60 forward primers for TCR Vbeta segments and 13 reverse primers for TCR Jbeta segments. TCRdb carries this immuneACCESS record with in-frame sequences only. Its versions omit some clonotypes, under half of them owing to an unresolved V gene in the studies checked, with the rest unexplained. The sample table holds about 140,000 clones, of which about 75% were seen once. Around 3.2% of the sample lies in the top ten. Sequences were obtained from PBMCs. The receptor set was obtained from a man aged 35 to 55 in good health and CMV-seronegative.

V gene TRBV10-2 combines with J gene TRBJ2-1, with 7 bases aligning to TRBD2. The V gene's germline CDR1 is WSHSY and CDR2 SAAADI. With 0 bases clipped from V and 5 bases from J, the junction kept 4 bases outside the gene matches. The CDR3 is made up of 15 amino acids. CDR3 loop: CASSESGGGHNEQFF. For the CDR3, the DNA is TGCGCCAGCAGTGAGTCGGGGGGGGGACACAATGAGCAGTTCTTC.

V usage is TRBV2 and J usage is TRBJ1-1, with D unclear. The germline CDR1 and CDR2 sequences are SNHLY and FYNNEI. The CDR3 length is 11 residues. V lost 7 bases and J lost 8, with 11 bases in between. The CDR3 DNA reads TGTGCCAGCATGAGGGCCAGCGAAGCTTTCTTT. The encoded protein is CASMRASEAFF.

In its sample, this clone was seen once. This chain joins TRBV28 and TRBJ2-7; 11 bases fit TRBD2. Germline loops: CDR1 MDHEN, CDR2 SYDVKM. The CDR3 consists of 20 residues. The V segment lost 3 bases and the J segment 3 bases; nucleotides outside the gene matches: 19. CDR3 DNA sequence: TGTGCCAGCAGTTTCTTTTCGGCTAGCGGGGGGTTAGCCCCCAGCTACGAGCAGTACTTC. Its translation: CASSFFSASGGLAPSYEQYF. The full variable domain, in which reference TRBV28 and TRBJ2-7 provide the parts outside the CDR3, is DVKVTQSSRYLVKRTGEKVFLECVQDMDHENMFWYRQDPGLGLRLIYFSYDVKMKEKGDIPEGYSVSREKKERFSLILESASTNQTSMYLCASSFFSASGGLAPSYEQYFGPGTRLTVT.

The CDR3 DNA sequence: TGTGCCACCAGGGCGGGGCCCACCTATTTGAGTGGCTACACCTTC. Amino acid sequence: CATRAGPTYLSGYTF. V gene TRBV15 combines with J gene TRBJ1-2, with D possibly being TRBD1 (5 bases). From germline, CDR1 is LNHNV and CDR2 YYDKDF (reference sequence). V dropped 6 bases and J dropped 7 bases, with 21 bases sitting between them. CDR3 length: 15 amino acids.

This clone occurred once. The genes are TRBV7-9 and TRBJ1-2, with D maybe TRBD1 (6 bases). The CDR3 sequence is 14 residues long. Trimming shortened V by 1 base and J by 8 bases, and 14 bases separated the two germline ends. CDR1 and CDR2 from the germline V gene are SEHNR and FQNEAQ (reference sequence). CDR3 region: CASSLGRTGKGYTF. For the CDR3, the DNA is TGTGCCAGCAGCTTAGGTCGTACAGGGAAAGGCTACACCTTC.

CDR3 nucleotide sequence: TGTGCCAGCACCGGGACAGCCCTCGGGTATGGCTACACCTTC. Its protein product is CASTGTALGYGYTF. V usage is TRBV6-5 and J usage is TRBJ1-2; 7 bases line up with TRBD1. The CDR3 covers 14 residues. J lost 5 bases, V lost 7 bases, and 10 bases had no gene match. Germline CDR1 MNHEY, CDR2 SVGAGI.

The V gene is TRBV9, the J gene TRBJ2-5; 10 bases match TRBD1. Trimming took 3 bases from V and 4 from J; bases not matched to a gene: 9. The CDR3 runs 16 residues. CDR1 is SGDLS and CDR2 is YYNGEE in the germline V gene. This CDR3 reads CASSAGEWTGGETQYF. DNA of the CDR3: TGTGCCAGCAGCGCGGGGGAGTGGACAGGGGGAGAGACCCAGTACTTC.

The chain couples TRBV9 to TRBJ1-1; the D gene is possibly TRBD1 (5 bases). Trimming took off 3 bases at V and 12 bases at J, with 15 bases between the two ends. The CDR3 covers 12 residues. CDR1 is SGDLS, CDR2 YYNGEE, per germline. CDR3 amino acids: CASSGGKRFPFF. CDR3 sequence (DNA): TGTGCCAGCAGCGGGGGCAAACGTTTTCCTTTCTTT.

The genes are TRBV13 and TRBJ2-7; tentative D call: TRBD1 (5 bases). The germline V gene has CDR1 PRHDT and CDR2 FYEKMQ (reference sequence). The CDR3 is 14 amino acids. The ends were cut back, 4 bases at V and 1 base at J, with 11 bases in the middle. This CDR3 is CASSSWGPSYEQYF. The CDR3, as DNA: TGTGCCAGCAGCTCTTGGGGCCCTTCCTACGAGCAGTACTTC. Complete variable domain (other parts from reference TRBV13 and TRBJ2-7): AAGVIQSPRHLIKEKRETATLKCYPIPRHDTVYWYQQGPGQDPQFLISFYEKMQSDKGSIPDRFSAQQFSDYHSELNMSSLELGDSALYFCASSSWGPSYEQYFGPGTRLTVT.

The chain is built from TRBV11-2 and TRBJ2-5; 11 nucleotides align to TRBD1. Germline-derived CDR1 and CDR2 are SGHAT and FQNNGV. The CDR3 is 16 residues long. With 4 bases clipped from V and 4 bases from J, the junction kept 8 bases outside the gene matches. CDR3 coding DNA: TGTGCCAGCAGCTCAAGGACAGGGGGCTTCGGAGAGACCCAGTACTTC. This translates into CASSSRTGGFGETQYF.